These 17 T cell receptor beta chains were sequenced from one sample in a study of shared clonotypes between healthy human individuals. The protocol was immunoSEQ multiplex PCR, while the TCRdb copy is restricted to in-frame clones and leaves out a portion. The table lists fewer than 800,000 clones, 90% to 95% of them singletons. Selected positively for CCR7 and CD45RO-negative, naive CD8 cells excluded terminally differentiated effector memory CD45RA+ cells. The specimen sequenced was naive CD8+ T cells sorted from blood. The receptor set was obtained from a man in his thirties or forties in good health.

The CDR3 region is CASTPASSGLGETQYF. As DNA, the CDR3 is TGTGCCAGCACCCCGGCGTCTAGCGGGCTGGGAGAGACCCAGTACTTC. The chain employs TRBV11-2 and TRBJ2-5; 8 nucleotides align to TRBD2. Unmatched junction bases numbered 14, after V lost 7 bases and J lost 4 bases. Germline assignment: CDR1 SGHAT and CDR2 FQNNGV. The CDR3 covers 16 residues.

Note on this clone: The junction differs from germline at one of its ends, possibly a read error. CDR3 region: CARSWAGADYPGATDTQYF. The CDR3 DNA reads as TGCGCCCGCAGCTGGGCGGGGGCGGACTATCCGGGGGCCACAGATACGCAGTATTTT. The rearrangement joins TRBV5-1 to TRBJ2-3; D possibly corresponds to TRBD2 (7 bases). Germline lookup yields CDR1 SGHRS and CDR2 YFSETQ. The CDR3 loop spans 19 amino acids.

The sample holds one count of this clone. This chain joins TRBV27 and TRBJ2-5; D is unresolved. CDR1 is MNHEY, CDR2 SMNVEV, per germline (reference sequence). The CDR3 contains 13 residues. The ends were cut back, 2 bases at V and 5 bases at J, with 9 bases in the middle. The CDR3 sequence: CASSLRIWETQYF. CDR3 in DNA: TGTGCCAGCAGTTTACGCATTTGGGAGACCCAGTACTTC.

The sample holds one count of this clone. The chain carries TRBV29-1 and TRBJ2-1, with 8 bases that match TRBD1. This CDR3 spans 16 amino acids. The V and J ends lost 1 base and 8 bases, in that order; junction bases with no gene match: 13. From germline, CDR1 is SQVTM and CDR2 ANQGSEA. The CDR3 DNA follows: TGCAGCGTTGAAGGGCCAGGGGGCCACATAAGCGATGAGCAGTTCTTC. Its translation: CSVEGPGGHISDEQFF.

The V and J genes are TRBV19 and TRBJ1-5; D is possibly TRBD1 (5 bases). CDR1 LNHDA and CDR2 SQIVND come from the germline V gene (reference sequence). CDR3 length: 14 residues. Trimming cost V 3 bases and J 7 bases, with 13 bases left between them. Here the CDR3 DNA reads TGTGCCAGTAGTATCCAAAGGGGTTACCAGCCCCAGCATTTT. It yields the protein CASSIQRGYQPQHF.

This chain links TRBV6-6 with TRBJ1-4; TRBD1 might be the D (5 bases). Per the germline V gene, CDR1 is MNHNY and CDR2 is SVGAGI (reference sequence). V lost 2 bases to trimming and J lost 8 bases, with 12 bases between them. This CDR3 contains 14 residues. The CDR3 is CASSYVQGGEKLFF. The CDR3 DNA follows: TGTGCCAGCAGTTACGTCCAGGGAGGGGAAAAACTGTTTTTT.

This chain uses TRBV7-9 with TRBJ2-1; 10 nucleotides line up with TRBD2. Per the germline V gene, CDR1 is SEHNR and CDR2 is FQNEAQ (reference sequence). The CDR3 spans 16 residues. Losses at the gene ends were 5 bases for V and 2 bases for J; bases not matched to a gene: 6. The CDR3 is CASSPRLAGAYNEQFF. The CDR3 DNA sequence: TGTGCCAGCAGCCCCCGGCTAGCGGGGGCCTACAATGAGCAGTTCTTC. Full variable domain (missing parts from reference TRBV7-9 and TRBJ2-1): DTGVSQNPRHKITKRGQNVTFRCDPISEHNRLYWYRQTLGQGPEFLTYFQNEAQLEKSRLLSDRFSAERPKGSFSTLEIQRTEQGDSAMYLCASSPRLAGAYNEQFFGPGTRLTVL.

The chain has TRBV11-3 and TRBJ2-1, with D possibly matching TRBD2 (5 bases). Germline CDR1 reads SGHNT; CDR2 reads YENEEA. Trimming took 5 bases from V and 9 from J, leaving 14 bases between them. CDR3 length equals 13 residues. This chain's CDR3 is CASSPRSGGEQFF. As DNA, the CDR3 is TGTGCCAGCAGCCCACGGTCCGGAGGTGAGCAGTTCTTC.

This chain links TRBV29-1 with TRBJ2-7; TRBD2 agrees at 9 bases. Germline CDR1 reads SQVTM; CDR2 reads ANQGSEA. The CDR3 totals 14 residues. Trimming cost V 5 bases and J 5 bases; bases outside gene matches: 10. CDR3 in DNA: TGCAGCGTTATTTTGTCTAGCGGGACCCACGAGCAGTACTTC. Residues: CSVILSSGTHEQYF.

The V and J genes are TRBV27 and TRBJ1-1, with D maybe TRBD1 (5 bases). This CDR3 contains 13 residues. The V and J ends lost 5 bases and 8 bases respectively, with 15 bases between them. Germline V gene lookup returns CDR1 MNHEY and CDR2 SMNVEV (reference sequence). In nucleotides, the CDR3 is TGTGCCAGCAGTCAAGAGGGGATTACCGAAGCTTTCTTT. Its protein product is CASSQEGITEAFF.

This clone is a singleton in its sample. V usage is TRBV10-2 and J usage is TRBJ2-5; 7 nucleotides align to TRBD1. Unmatched junction bases numbered 7, after V lost 6 bases and J lost 3 bases. Germline V gives CDR1 WSHSY, CDR2 SAAADI. This CDR3 is 14 amino acids long. The CDR3 region has the DNA TGCGCCAGCAGGGAGAGAGGGGGCGAAGAGACCCAGTACTTC. Amino acid sequence: CASRERGGEETQYF.

The rearrangement joins TRBV11-1 to TRBJ2-2; D is uncertain. V was cut by 8 bases and J by 0 bases, with 7 bases left in between. Germline-derived CDR1 and CDR2 are SGHAT and FQDESV (reference sequence). The length of the CDR3 is 13 residues. CDR3 protein: CASERTNTGELFF. CDR3 nucleotides: TGTGCCAGCGAACGGACGAACACCGGGGAGCTGTTTTTT.

The rearrangement links TRBV27 to TRBJ2-1, with 10 positions matching TRBD2. V shed 6 bases and J 10 bases; nucleotides not matched to a gene: 12. This CDR3 has 15 residues. Germline V gives CDR1 MNHEY, CDR2 SMNVEV (reference sequence). CDR3 loop: CASSQAGGPSGEQFF. CDR3 coding DNA: TGTGCCAGCAGCCAAGCGGGAGGGCCCTCTGGGGAGCAGTTCTTC.

This chain links TRBV18 with TRBJ2-7; D gene uncertain. This CDR3 comprises 14 residues. V was clipped by 3 bases and J by 1 base, with 10 bases between them. Germline V gene sequence: CDR1 KGHSH, CDR2 LQKENI. CDR3: CASSPIGRSYEQYF. The CDR3 region has the DNA TGTGCCAGCTCACCGATCGGACGTTCCTACGAGCAGTACTTC.

On this clone itself: This CDR3 is also generated by other DNA sequences in the sample. The chain links TRBV7-9 to TRBJ2-2; TRBD2 aligns across 15 bases. This CDR3 is 16 amino acids long. The germline gives CDR1 SEHNR, CDR2 FQNEAQ (reference sequence). J was trimmed by 5 bases and V by 6 bases; bases with no gene match: 4. CDR3 in amino acids: CASRPGLAGGTGELFF. DNA of the CDR3: TGTGCCAGCAGACCTGGACTAGCGGGAGGGACCGGGGAGCTGTTTTTT.

This rearrangement joins TRBV5-5 to TRBJ1-1, with D hard to call. The CDR3 sequence is 12 residues long. V lost 1 base and J 6 bases, leaving 7 bases between the germline ends. Germline CDR1 is SGHKS and CDR2 is YYEKEE (reference sequence). CDR3 in DNA: TGTGCCAGCAGCTTGAGTCAGGCTGAAGCTTTCTTT. As protein: CASSLSQAEAFF.

The chain uses TRBV9 and TRBJ2-7; 10 bases line up with TRBD1. CDR1 is SGDLS, CDR2 YYNGEE, per germline. The length of the CDR3 is 15 residues. The V and J ends lost 4 bases and 2 bases, in that order; junction bases with no gene match: 6. The CDR3 region has the DNA TGTGCCAGCAGCCCAATGGGGACAGGGGCCTACGAGCAGTACTTC. This codes for CASSPMGTGAYEQYF. Drawing the rest from reference TRBV9 and TRBJ2-7, the complete variable domain is DSGVTQTPKHLITATGQRVTLRCSPRSGDLSVYWYQQSLDQGLQFLIQYYNGEERAKGNILERFSAQQFPDLHSELNLSSLELGDSALYFCASSPMGTGAYEQYFGPGTRLTVT.